This TCR beta chain was captured by sequencing in a study of blood T cell repertoires in COVID-19. J was trimmed by 10 bases and V by 5 bases; bases with no gene match: 12. The CDR3 length is 15 residues. The germline V gene encodes CDR1 SGHVS and CDR2 FQNEAQ. Only in-frame clones appear in the TCRdb table, and some are missing; sequencing was by immunoSEQ multiplex PCR. The sample carries approximately 290,000 clones, 70% to 90% recorded once. This clone was recorded once. The sequencing sample was made of PBMCs or T cells enriched from blood (not recorded which). This chain connects TRBV7-8 to TRBJ2-1, with TRBD2 identical over 9 bases. The receptor was isolated from a woman aged 30 to 39 who had recovered from COVID-19. CDR3 protein: CASSPKAGGMGEQFF. Written as DNA, the CDR3 is TGTGCCAGCAGCCCCAAGGCGGGGGGGATGGGGGAGCAGTTCTTC.